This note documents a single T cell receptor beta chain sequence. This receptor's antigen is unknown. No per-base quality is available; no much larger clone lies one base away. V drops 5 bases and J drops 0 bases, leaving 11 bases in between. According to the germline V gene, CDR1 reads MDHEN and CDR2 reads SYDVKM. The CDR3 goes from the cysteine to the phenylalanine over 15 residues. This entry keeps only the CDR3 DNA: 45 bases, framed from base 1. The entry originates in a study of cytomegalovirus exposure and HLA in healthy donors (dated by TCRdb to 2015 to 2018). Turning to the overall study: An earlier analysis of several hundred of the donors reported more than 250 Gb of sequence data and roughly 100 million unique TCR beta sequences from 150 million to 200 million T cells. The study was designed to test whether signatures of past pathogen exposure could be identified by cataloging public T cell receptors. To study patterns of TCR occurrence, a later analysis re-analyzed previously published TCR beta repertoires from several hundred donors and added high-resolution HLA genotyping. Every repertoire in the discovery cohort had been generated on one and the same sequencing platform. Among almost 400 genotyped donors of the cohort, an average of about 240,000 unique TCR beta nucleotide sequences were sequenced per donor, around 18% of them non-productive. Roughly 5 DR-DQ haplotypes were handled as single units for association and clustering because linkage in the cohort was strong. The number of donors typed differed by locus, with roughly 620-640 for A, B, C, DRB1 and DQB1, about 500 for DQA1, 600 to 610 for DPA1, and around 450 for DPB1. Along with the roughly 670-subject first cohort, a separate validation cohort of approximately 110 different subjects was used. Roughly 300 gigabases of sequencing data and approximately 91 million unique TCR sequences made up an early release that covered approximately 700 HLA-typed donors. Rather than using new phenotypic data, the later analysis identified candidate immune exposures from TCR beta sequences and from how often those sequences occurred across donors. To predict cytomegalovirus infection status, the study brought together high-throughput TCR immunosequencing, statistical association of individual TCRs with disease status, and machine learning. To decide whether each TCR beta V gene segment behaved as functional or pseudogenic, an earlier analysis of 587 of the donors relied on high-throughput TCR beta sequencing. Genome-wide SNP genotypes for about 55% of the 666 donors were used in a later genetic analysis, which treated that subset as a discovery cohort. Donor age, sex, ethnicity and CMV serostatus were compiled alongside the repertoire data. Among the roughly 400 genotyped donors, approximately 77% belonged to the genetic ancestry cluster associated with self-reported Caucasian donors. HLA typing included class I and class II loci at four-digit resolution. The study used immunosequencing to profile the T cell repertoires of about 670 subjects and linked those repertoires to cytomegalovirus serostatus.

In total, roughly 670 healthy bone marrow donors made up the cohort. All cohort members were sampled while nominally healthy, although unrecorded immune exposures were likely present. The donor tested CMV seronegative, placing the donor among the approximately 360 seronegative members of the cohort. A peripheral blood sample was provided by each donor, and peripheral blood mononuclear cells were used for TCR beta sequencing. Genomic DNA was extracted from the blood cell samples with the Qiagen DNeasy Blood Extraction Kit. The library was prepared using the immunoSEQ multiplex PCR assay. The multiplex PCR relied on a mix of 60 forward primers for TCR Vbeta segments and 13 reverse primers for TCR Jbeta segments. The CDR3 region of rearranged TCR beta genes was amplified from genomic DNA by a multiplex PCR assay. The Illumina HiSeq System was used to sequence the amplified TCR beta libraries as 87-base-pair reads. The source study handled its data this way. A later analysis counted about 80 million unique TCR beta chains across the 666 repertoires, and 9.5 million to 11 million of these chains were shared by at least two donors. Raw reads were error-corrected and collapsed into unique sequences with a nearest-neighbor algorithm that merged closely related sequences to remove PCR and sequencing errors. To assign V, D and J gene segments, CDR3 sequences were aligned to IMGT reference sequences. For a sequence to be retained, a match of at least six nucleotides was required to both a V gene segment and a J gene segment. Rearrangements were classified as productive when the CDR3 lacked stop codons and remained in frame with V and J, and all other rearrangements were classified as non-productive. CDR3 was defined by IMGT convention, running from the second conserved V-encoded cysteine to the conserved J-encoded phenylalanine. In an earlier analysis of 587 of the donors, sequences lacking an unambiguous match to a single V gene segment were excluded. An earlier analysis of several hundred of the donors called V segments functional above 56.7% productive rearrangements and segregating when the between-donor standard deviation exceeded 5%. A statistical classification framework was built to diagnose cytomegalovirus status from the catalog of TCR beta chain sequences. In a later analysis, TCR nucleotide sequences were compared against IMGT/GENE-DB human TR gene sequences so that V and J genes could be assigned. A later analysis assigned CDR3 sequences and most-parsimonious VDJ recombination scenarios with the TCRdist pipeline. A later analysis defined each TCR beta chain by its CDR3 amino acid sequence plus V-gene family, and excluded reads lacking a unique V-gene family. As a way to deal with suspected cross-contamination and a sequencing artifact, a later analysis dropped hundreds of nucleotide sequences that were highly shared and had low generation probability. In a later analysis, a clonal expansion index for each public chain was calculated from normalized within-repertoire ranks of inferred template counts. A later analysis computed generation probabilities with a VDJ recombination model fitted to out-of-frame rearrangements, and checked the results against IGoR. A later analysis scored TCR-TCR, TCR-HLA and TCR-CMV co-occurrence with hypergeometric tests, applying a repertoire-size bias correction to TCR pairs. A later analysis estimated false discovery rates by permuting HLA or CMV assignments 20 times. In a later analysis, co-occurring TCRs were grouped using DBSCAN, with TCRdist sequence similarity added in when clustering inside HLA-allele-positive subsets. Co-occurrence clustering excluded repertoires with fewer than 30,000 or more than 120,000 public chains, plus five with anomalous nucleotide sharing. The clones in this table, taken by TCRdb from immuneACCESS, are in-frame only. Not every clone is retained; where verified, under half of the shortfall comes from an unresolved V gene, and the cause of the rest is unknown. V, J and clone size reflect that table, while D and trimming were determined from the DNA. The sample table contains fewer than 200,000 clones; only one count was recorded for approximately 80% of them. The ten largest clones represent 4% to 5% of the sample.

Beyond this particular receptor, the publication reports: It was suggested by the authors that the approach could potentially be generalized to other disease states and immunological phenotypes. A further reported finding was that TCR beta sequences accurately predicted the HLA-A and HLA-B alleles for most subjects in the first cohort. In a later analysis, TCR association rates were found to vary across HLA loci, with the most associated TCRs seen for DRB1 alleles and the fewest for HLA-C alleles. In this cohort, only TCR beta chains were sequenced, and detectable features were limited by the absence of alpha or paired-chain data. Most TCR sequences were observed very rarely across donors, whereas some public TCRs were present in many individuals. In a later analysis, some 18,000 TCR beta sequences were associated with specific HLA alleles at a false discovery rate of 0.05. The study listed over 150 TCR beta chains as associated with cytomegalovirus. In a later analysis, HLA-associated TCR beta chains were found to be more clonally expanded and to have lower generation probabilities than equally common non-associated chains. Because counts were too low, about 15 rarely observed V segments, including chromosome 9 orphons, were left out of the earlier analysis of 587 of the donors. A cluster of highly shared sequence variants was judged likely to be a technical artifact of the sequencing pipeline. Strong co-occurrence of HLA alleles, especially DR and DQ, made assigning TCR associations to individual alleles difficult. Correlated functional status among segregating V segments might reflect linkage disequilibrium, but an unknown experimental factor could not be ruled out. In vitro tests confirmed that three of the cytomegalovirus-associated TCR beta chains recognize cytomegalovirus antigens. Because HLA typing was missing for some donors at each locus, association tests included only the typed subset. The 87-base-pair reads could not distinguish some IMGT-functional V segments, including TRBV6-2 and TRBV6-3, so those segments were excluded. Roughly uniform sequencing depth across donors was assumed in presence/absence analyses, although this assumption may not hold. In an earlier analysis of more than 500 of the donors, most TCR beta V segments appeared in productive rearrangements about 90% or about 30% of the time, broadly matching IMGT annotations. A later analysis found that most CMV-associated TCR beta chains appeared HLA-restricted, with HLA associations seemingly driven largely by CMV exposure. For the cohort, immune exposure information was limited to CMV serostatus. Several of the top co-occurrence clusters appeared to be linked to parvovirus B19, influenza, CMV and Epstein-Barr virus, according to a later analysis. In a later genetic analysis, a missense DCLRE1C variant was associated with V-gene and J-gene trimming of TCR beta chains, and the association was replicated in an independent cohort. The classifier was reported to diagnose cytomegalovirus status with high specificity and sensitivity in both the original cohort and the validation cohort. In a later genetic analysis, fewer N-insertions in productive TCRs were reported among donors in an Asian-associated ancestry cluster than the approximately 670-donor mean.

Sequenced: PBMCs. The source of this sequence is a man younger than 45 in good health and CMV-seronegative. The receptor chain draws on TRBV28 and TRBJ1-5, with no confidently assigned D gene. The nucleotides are TGTGCCAGCAGTGAGAGGCCATATAGCAATCAGCCCCAGCATTTT. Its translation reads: CASSERPYSNQPQHF.